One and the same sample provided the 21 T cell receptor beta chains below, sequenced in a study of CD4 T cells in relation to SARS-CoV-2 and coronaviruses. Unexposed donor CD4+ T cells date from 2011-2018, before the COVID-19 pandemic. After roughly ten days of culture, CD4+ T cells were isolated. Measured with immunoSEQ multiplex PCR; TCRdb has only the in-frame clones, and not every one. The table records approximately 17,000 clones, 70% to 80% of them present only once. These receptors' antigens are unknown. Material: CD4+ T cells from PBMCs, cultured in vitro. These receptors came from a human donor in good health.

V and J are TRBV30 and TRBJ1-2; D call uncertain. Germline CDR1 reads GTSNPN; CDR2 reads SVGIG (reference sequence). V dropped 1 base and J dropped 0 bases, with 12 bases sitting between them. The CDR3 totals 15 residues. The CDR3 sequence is CAWSARLEANYGYTF. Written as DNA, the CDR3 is TGTGCCTGGAGTGCCCGATTAGAAGCTAACTATGGCTACACCTTC. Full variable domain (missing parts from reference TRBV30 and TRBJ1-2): SQTIHQWPATLVQPVGSPLSLECTVEGTSNPNLYWYRQAAGRGLQLLFYSVGIGQISSEVPQNLSASRPQDRQFILSSKKLLLSDSGFYLCAWSARLEANYGYTFGSGTRLTVV.

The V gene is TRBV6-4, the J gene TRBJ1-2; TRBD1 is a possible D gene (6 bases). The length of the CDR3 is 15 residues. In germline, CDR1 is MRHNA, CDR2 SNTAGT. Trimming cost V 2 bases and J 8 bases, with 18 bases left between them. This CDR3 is CASSDGGRGLRGYTF. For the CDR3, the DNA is TGTGCCAGCAGTGACGGGGGCAGAGGGCTTCGGGGCTACACCTTC.

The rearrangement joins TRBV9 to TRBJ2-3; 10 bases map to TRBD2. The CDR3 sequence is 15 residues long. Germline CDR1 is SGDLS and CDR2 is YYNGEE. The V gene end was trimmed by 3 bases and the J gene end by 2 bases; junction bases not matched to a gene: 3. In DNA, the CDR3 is TGTGCCAGCAGCGGGACTAGCGGCCCCACAGATACGCAGTATTTT. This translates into CASSGTSGPTDTQYF.

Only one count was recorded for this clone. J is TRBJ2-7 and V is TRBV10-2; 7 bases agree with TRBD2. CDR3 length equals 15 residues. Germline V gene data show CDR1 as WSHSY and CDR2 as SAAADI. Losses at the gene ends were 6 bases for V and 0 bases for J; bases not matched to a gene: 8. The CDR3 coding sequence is TGCGCCAGCAGCCCGGGAAGCGGGACCTCCTACGAGCAGTACTTC. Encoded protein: CASSPGSGTSYEQYF.

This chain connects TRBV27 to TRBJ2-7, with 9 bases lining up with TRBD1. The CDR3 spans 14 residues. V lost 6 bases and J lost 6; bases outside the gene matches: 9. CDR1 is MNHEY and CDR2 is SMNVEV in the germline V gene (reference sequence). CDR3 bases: TGTGCCAGCAGACCCGGGACAGGGTACAGCGAGCAGTACTTC. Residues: CASRPGTGYSEQYF.

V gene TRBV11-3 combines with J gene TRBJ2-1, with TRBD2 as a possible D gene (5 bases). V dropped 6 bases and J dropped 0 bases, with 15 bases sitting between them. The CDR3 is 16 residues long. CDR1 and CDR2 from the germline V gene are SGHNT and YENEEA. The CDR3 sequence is CASSRGGSSSYNEQFF. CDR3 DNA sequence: TGTGCCAGCAGTCGTGGCGGGTCGAGCTCCTACAATGAGCAGTTCTTC.

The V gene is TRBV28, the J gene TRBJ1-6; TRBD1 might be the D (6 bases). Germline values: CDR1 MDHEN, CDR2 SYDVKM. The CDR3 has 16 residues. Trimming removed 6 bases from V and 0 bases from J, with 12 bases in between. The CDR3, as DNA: TGTGCCAGCAGCCTCCGGACAGACTCCTATAATTCACCCCTCCACTTT. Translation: CASSLRTDSYNSPLHF. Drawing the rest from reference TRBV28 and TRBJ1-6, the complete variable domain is DVKVTQSSRYLVKRTGEKVFLECVQDMDHENMFWYRQDPGLGLRLIYFSYDVKMKEKGDIPEGYSVSREKKERFSLILESASTNQTSMYLCASSLRTDSYNSPLHFGNGTRLTVT.

CDR3 loop: CSASQTGTGTEAFF. As DNA, the CDR3 is TGCAGTGCTAGTCAGACAGGGACGGGGACTGAAGCTTTCTTT. The chain couples TRBV20-1 to TRBJ1-1; 7 bases are a match to TRBD1. Germline-derived CDR1 and CDR2 are DFQATT and SNEGSKA (reference sequence). This CDR3 contains 14 residues. The ends lost 3 bases at V and 5 bases at J; junction bases unmatched: 9.

This chain's CDR3 is CATSDVRDTEKTQYF. The CDR3 nucleotides are TGTGCCACCAGTGATGTTCGGGACACCGAAAAGACCCAGTACTTC. The rearrangement joins TRBV24-1 to TRBJ2-5; D is perhaps TRBD1 (6 bases). Germline V gene data show CDR1 as KGHDR and CDR2 as SFDVKD. The CDR3 is 15 amino acids. Trimming cost V 3 bases and J 6 bases, with 16 bases left between them.

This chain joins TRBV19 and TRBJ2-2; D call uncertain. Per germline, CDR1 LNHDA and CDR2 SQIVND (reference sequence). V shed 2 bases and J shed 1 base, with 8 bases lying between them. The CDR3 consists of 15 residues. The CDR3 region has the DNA TGTGCCAGTAGTATATACGCAGGGAACACCGGGGAGCTGTTTTTT. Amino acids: CASSIYAGNTGELFF.

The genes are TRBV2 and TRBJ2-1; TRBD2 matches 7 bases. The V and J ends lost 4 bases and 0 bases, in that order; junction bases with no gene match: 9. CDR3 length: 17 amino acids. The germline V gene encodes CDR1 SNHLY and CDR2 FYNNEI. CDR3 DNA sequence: TGTGCCAGCAGTGTTCGGCTAGCGGTTTCCTCCTACAATGAGCAGTTCTTC. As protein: CASSVRLAVSSYNEQFF.

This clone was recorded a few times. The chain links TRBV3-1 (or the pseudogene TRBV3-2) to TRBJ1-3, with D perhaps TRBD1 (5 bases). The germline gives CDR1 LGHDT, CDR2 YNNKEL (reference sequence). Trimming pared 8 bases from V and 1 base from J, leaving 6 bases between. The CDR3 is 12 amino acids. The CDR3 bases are TGTGCCAGCGGGGGGTCTGGAAACACCATATATTTT. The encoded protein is CASGGSGNTIYF.

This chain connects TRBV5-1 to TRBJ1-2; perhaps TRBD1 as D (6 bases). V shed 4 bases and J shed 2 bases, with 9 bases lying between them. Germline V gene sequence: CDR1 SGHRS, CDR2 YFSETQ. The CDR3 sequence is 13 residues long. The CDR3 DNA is TGCGCCAGCAGCCCCGGACAGAACTATGGCTACACCTTC. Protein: CASSPGQNYGYTF. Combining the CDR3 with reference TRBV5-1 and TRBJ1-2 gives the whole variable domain KAGVTQTPRYLIKTRGQQVTLSCSPISGHRSVSWYQQTPGQGLQFLFEYFSETQRNKGNFPGRFSGRQFSNSRSEMNVSTLELGDSALYLCASSPGQNYGYTFGSGTRLTVV.

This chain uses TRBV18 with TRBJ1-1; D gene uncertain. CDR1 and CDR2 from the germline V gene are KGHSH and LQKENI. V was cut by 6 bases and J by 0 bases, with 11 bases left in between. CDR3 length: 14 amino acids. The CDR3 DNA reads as TGTGCCAGCTCCCGAGATACAGTGAACACTGAAGCTTTCTTT. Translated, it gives CASSRDTVNTEAFF. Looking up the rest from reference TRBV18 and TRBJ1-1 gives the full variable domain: NAGVMQNPRHLVRRRGQEARLRCSPMKGHSHVYWYRQLPEEGLKFMVYLQKENIIDESGMPKERFSAEFPKEGPSILRIQQVVRGDSAAYFCASSRDTVNTEAFFGQGTRLTVV.

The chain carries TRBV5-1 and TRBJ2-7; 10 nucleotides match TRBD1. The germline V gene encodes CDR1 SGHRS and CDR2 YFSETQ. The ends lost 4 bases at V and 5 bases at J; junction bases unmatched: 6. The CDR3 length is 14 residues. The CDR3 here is CASSMRTGGHEQYF. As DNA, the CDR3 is TGCGCCAGCAGCATGCGGACAGGGGGACACGAGCAGTACTTC.

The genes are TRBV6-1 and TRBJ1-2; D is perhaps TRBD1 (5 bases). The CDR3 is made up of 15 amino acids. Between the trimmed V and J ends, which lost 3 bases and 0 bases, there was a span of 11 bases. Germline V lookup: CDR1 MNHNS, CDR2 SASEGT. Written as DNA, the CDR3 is TGTGCCAGCAGTGAGGGGGAGGTAGCTAACTATGGCTACACCTTC. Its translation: CASSEGEVANYGYTF.

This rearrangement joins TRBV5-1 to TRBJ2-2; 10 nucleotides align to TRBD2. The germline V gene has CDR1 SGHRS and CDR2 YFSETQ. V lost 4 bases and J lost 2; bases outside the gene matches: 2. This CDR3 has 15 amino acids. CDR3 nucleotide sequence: TGCGCCAGCAGCATACTAGCGGGAAACACCGGGGAGCTGTTTTTT. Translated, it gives CASSILAGNTGELFF.

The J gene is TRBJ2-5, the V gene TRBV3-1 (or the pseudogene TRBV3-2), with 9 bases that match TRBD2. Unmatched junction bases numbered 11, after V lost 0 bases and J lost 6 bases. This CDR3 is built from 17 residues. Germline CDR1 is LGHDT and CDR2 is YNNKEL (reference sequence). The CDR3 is CASSQEPSGMDRKTQYF. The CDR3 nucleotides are TGTGCCAGCAGCCAAGAGCCTAGCGGGATGGACCGGAAGACCCAGTACTTC.

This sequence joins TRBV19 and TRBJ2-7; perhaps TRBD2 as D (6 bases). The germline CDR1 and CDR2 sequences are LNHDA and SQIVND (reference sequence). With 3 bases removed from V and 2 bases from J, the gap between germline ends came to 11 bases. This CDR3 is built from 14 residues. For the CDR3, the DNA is TGTGCCAGTAGTATGGAGGGGCCACCCTACGAGCAGTACTTC. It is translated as CASSMEGPPYEQYF.

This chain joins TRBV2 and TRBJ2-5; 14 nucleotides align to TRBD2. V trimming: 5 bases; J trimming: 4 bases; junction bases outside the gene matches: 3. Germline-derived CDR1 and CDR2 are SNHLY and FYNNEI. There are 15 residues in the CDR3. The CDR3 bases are TGTGCCAGCAGTCCGGGACTAGCGGGAGTAGAGACCCAGTACTTC. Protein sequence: CASSPGLAGVETQYF.

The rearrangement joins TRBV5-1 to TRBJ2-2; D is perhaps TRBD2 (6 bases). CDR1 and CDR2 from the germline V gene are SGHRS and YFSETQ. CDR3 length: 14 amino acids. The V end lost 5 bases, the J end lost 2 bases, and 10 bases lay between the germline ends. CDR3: CASRGEANTGELFF. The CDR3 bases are TGCGCCAGCAGGGGGGAGGCAAACACCGGGGAGCTGTTTTTT.